The 10 T cell receptor beta chains below all came from one sample that was sequenced in a study of T cell responses to AZD1222 COVID-19 vaccine. Profiled with immunoSEQ multiplex PCR; TCRdb holds only in-frame clones, not every one. Of 160,000 or so clones listed, roughly nine tenths were seen once; the top ten hold under 2.5%. Sample: peripheral blood, taken on day 0 of AZD1222 vaccination. These TCRs come from an adult in good health.

This chain uses TRBV6-4 with TRBJ1-2; tentatively, D is TRBD1 (5 bases). The CDR3 length is 13 residues. CDR1 and CDR2 (germline): MRHNA, SNTAGT. Trimming took 9 bases from V and 8 from J, leaving 19 bases between them. This chain's CDR3 is CASCVQGPGGYTF. The CDR3, as DNA: TGTGCCAGTTGTGTCCAGGGTCCAGGAGGCTACACCTTC.

This clone was seen once. The chain links TRBV19 to TRBJ1-6, with 7 bases lining up with TRBD1. This CDR3 spans 13 amino acids. The germline V gene encodes CDR1 LNHDA and CDR2 SQIVND (reference sequence). V gave up 4 bases and J gave up 10 bases; unmatched junction bases: 4. The CDR3 coding sequence is TGTGCCAGTAGTAATCAACAGGGGTCACCCCTCCACTTT. Translating it yields CASSNQQGSPLHF.

The count of this clone is one. Here the CDR3 DNA reads TGTGCCAGCAGCCTTTTACCATCCTCTGGAAACACCATATATTTT. This sequence encodes CASSLLPSSGNTIYF. The chain recombines TRBV11-2 with TRBJ1-3; D ambiguous. This CDR3 has 15 amino acids. Trimming took off 5 bases at V and 0 bases at J, with 11 bases between the two ends. CDR1 SGHAT and CDR2 FQNNGV come from the germline V gene.

The chain combines TRBV7-8 with TRBJ2-3; D ambiguous. Germline V lookup: CDR1 SGHVS, CDR2 FQNEAQ. CDR3 length equals 15 residues. V was cut by 1 base and J by 2 bases, with 10 bases left in between. The CDR3 protein is CASSLVGLDTDTQYF. DNA of the CDR3: TGTGCCAGCAGCTTAGTAGGGCTAGACACAGATACGCAGTATTTT.

The V and J genes are TRBV11-2 and TRBJ2-7; possibly TRBD1 for D (5 bases). Germline assignment: CDR1 SGHAT and CDR2 FQNNGV. The CDR3 extends over 13 amino acids. Between the trimmed V and J ends, which lost 4 bases and 5 bases, there was a span of 12 bases. DNA for the CDR3: TGTGCCAGCAGCTGGGGCGGCACGAACGAGCAGTACTTC. Translation gives CASSWGGTNEQYF.

The chain employs TRBV6-2 or TRBV6-3 and TRBJ2-7, with TRBD2 identical over 7 bases. Germline V gene lookup returns CDR1 MNHEY and CDR2 SVGEGT. With 5 bases clipped from V and 4 bases from J, the junction kept 5 bases outside the gene matches. The CDR3 totals 13 residues. CDR3 in DNA: TGTGCCAGCAGTGGGGACTATATTTACGAGCAGTACTTC. Protein product: CASSGDYIYEQYF.

The J gene is TRBJ1-5, the V gene TRBV5-1; no firm D call. The CDR3 spans 17 residues. Germline V lookup: CDR1 SGHRS, CDR2 YFSETQ. V was trimmed by 0 bases and J by 0 bases, leaving 13 bases between them. The CDR3 DNA sequence: TGCGCCAGCAGCTTGGAGCCCAGGTCGTATAGCAATCAGCCCCAGCATTTT. It specifies CASSLEPRSYSNQPQHF.

This chain joins TRBV5-8 and TRBJ1-5, with D maybe TRBD1 (6 bases). The V gene lost 3 bases and the J gene lost 7 bases, with 8 bases spanning the gap. This CDR3 region has 12 residues. The germline V gene encodes CDR1 SGHTS and CDR2 YDEGEE. The CDR3 region is CASSSRGQPQHF. The CDR3 DNA sequence: TGTGCCAGCAGCTCCAGGGGACAGCCCCAGCATTTT.

The chain joins TRBV5-3 to TRBJ1-1; 9 positions match TRBD1. TRBV5-3 is an open reading frame, and its role is uncertain. The trim removed 4 bases at V and 3 bases at J, leaving 7 bases unmatched. There are 15 residues in the CDR3. The CDR3 DNA follows: TGTGCCAGAAGCGGACGGACAGGGGTTGACACTGAAGCTTTCTTT. This codes for CARSGRTGVDTEAFF.

The chain uses TRBV2 and TRBJ2-7; D is perhaps TRBD2 (5 bases). V gave up 10 bases and J gave up 2 bases, with 18 bases separating them. The CDR3 is made up of 14 amino acids. The germline V gene encodes CDR1 SNHLY and CDR2 FYNNEI. CDR3 bases: TGTGCCACCACCGCCCGGGAAAAGGCCTACGAGCAGTACTTC. As protein: CATTAREKAYEQYF.